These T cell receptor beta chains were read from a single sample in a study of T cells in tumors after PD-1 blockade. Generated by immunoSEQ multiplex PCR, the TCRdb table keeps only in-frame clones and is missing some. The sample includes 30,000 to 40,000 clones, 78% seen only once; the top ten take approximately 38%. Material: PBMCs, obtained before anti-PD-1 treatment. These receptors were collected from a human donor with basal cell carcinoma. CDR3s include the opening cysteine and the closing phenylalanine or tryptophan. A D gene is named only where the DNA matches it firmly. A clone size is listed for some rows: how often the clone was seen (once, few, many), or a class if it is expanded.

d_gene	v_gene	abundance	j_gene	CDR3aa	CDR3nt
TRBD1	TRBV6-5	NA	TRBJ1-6	CASSWQDRAEFTPHF	TGTGCCAGCAGTTGGCAGGACAGGGCGGAATTCACCCCTCACTTT
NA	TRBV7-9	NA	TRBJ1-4	CASSAAGTASLGEKLFF	TGTGCCAGCAGCGCGGCGGGGACCGCCTCACTGGGCGAAAAACTGTTTTTT
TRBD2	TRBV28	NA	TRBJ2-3	CASSLKAAGGLFYPTDTQYF	TGTGCCAGCAGTTTAAAGGCGGCGGGAGGGCTTTTCTACCCCACAGATACGCAGTATTTT
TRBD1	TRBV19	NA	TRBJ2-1	CASSSIDRGPYNEQFF	TGTGCCAGTAGTTCCATTGACAGGGGCCCCTACAATGAGCAGTTCTTC
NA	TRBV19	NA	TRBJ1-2	CASSIQRGDGYTF	TGTGCCAGTAGTATCCAGAGAGGCGATGGCTACACCTTC
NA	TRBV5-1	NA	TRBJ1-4	CASSYTLSEYSEKLFF	TGCGCCAGCAGCTACACCTTATCCGAGTATTCCGAAAAACTGTTTTTT
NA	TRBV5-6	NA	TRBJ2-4	CASSLATVENIQYF	TGTGCCAGCAGCTTGGCCACAGTTGAAAACATTCAGTACTTC
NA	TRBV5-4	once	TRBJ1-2	CASSLVGETNYGYTF	TGTGCCAGCAGCTTGGTAGGGGAGACTAACTATGGCTACACCTTC
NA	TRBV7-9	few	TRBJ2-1	CASIPLGGLSSYNEQFF	TGTGCCAGCATCCCCTTAGGGGGACTAAGCTCCTACAATGAGCAGTTCTTC
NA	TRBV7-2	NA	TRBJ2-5	CASSLQRWETQYF	TGTGCCAGCAGCTTACAGCGTTGGGAGACCCAGTACTTC
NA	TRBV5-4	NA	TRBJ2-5	CASSLLGAQETQYF	TGTGCCAGCAGCTTGCTCGGGGCCCAAGAGACCCAGTACTTC
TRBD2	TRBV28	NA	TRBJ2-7	CASSFASPSGGNYEQYF	TGTGCCAGCAGTTTCGCCTCTCCTAGCGGGGGCAACTACGAGCAGTACTTC
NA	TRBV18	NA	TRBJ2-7	CASTNGASDEQYF	TGTGCCAGCACCAACGGGGCCTCGGACGAGCAGTACTTC
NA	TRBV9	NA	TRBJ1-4	CASTGDPDESTNEKLFF	TGTGCCAGCACCGGGGATCCGGACGAGTCAACTAATGAAAAACTGTTTTTT
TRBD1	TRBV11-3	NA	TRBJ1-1	CASSPLDRPNTEAFF	TGTGCCAGCAGCCCCTTGGACAGGCCGAACACTGAAGCTTTCTTT
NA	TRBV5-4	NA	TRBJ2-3	CASSLDSTDTQYF	TGTGCCAGCAGCCTGGACAGCACAGATACGCAGTATTTT
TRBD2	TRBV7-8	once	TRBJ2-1	CASSLGGGRGSYNEQFF	TGTGCCAGCAGCTTAGGGGGCGGGAGGGGATCCTACAATGAGCAGTTCTTC
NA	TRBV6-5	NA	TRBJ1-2	CASSTQGLIYGYTF	TGTGCCAGCAGTACACAGGGCCTCATCTATGGCTACACCTTC
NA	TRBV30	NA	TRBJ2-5	CAWSVGSGTQYF	TGTGCCTGGAGCGTCGGCTCGGGAACCCAGTACTTC
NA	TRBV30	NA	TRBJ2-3	CAWSGQGTITDTQYF	TGTGCCTGGAGTGGACAGGGGACTATCACAGATACGCAGTATTTT
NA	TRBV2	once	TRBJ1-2	CASSGQSVNGYTF	TGTGCCAGCAGTGGACAGTCGGTTAATGGCTACACCTTC
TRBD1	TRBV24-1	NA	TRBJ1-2	CATSDSGTEYGYTF	TGTGCCACCAGTGATTCCGGGACAGAGTATGGCTACACCTTC
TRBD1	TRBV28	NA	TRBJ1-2	CASSSQGALYGYTF	TGTGCCAGCAGTAGTCAGGGGGCGCTTTATGGCTACACCTTC
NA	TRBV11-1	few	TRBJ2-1	CASSPGRLYEQFF	TGTGCCAGCAGCCCAGGTCGGCTCTATGAGCAGTTCTTC
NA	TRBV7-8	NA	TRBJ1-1	CASRGSGEAFF	TGTGCCAGCAGGGGCTCGGGTGAAGCTTTCTTT
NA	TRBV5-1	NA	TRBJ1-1	CASSFTGGNTEAFF	TGCGCCAGCTCCTTCACGGGAGGGAACACTGAAGCTTTCTTT
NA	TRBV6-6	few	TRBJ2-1	CASSPYLYNEQFF	TGTGCCAGCAGCCCGTACCTTTACAATGAGCAGTTCTTC
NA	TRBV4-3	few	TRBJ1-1	CASSQVSYRVTEAFF	TGCGCCAGCAGCCAAGTGAGTTACAGGGTAACTGAAGCTTTCTTT
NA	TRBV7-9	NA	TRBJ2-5	CASSLTGPGTQYF	TGTGCCAGCAGCTTAACCGGGCCTGGGACCCAGTACTTC
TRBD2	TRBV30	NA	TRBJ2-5	CAWSDPTSGEKETQYF	TGTGCCTGGAGTGACCCGACTAGCGGGGAAAAAGAGACCCAGTACTTC
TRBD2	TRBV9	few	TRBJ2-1	CASSVSLAGAPASYNEQFF	TGTGCCAGCAGCGTTAGCCTAGCGGGGGCCCCAGCCTCCTACAATGAGCAGTTCTTC
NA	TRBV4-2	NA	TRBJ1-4	CASSPSEGRGEKLFF	TGTGCCAGCAGCCCCTCCGAGGGTCGGGGTGAAAAACTGTTTTTT
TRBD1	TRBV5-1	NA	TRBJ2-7	CASSRLQGAGEQYF	TGCGCCAGCAGCCGGCTTCAGGGGGCTGGCGAGCAGTACTTC
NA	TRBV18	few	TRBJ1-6	CASSPGSSYNSPLHF	TGTGCCAGCTCACCAGGCAGCTCCTATAATTCACCCCTCCACTTT